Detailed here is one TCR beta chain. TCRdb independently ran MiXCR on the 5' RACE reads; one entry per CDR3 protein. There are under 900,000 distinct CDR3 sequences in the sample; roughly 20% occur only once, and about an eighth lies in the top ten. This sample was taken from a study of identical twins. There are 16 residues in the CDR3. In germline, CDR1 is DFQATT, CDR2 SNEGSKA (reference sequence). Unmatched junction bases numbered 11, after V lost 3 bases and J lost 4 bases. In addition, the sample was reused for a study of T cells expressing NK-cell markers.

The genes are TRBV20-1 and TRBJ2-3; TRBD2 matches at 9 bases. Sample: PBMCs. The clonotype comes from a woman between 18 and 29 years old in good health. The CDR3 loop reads CSASPWSGGPSDTQYF. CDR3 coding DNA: TGCAGTGCTAGCCCCTGGAGCGGGGGGCCCTCAGATACGCAGTATTTT.